This T cell receptor beta chain came from a study of blood T cell repertoires in COVID-19. The wider study: Sites in the United States, Italy and Spain provided acute and convalescent COVID-19 samples.

Under the authors' procedure: It was from reference gene primer amplification that nucleated cell counts were estimated. The repertoire was sequenced with immunoSEQ multiplex PCR; TCRdb's copy has only in-frame clones and lacks some. Clonal size and the V and J genes are those of that table, whereas D and trimming came from the DNA. The sample shows about 300,000 clones, about 88% of them seen only once. There are 11 residues in the CDR3. Trimming took 3 bases from V and 7 from J, leaving 9 bases between them. The germline V gene has CDR1 GTSNPN and CDR2 SVGIG (reference sequence). Input material: peripheral blood. The source is a human donor with COVID-19, enrolled during active disease. The donor label of this sample is uncertain. The chain joins TRBV30 to TRBJ1-1, with D perhaps matching TRBD1 (5 bases). As DNA, the CDR3 is TGTGCCTGGAGCTCAGGGTTTGAAGCTTTCTTT. Protein sequence: CAWSSGFEAFF.